Each of the 26 T cell receptor beta chains below was sequenced from the same sample in a study of T cells in narcolepsy. The table came from immunoSEQ multiplex PCR; TCRdb's copy has only in-frame clones and leaves some out. The sample gives nearly 35,000 clones, 80% of which show up once; 1% to 1.2% is in the top ten. Sequencing was done on a sample of memory (CD45RA-) CD4+ T cells from blood. Source of these receptors: a human donor in good health.

The genes are TRBV10-3 and TRBJ2-7; 9 bases agree with TRBD2. The CDR3 spans 13 residues. The germline V gene encodes CDR1 ENHRY and CDR2 SYGVKD. With V trimmed by 4 bases and J by 6 bases, 4 bases remained unmatched. The DNA of the CDR3 is TGTGCCATCAGTGGTAGCGGGAGCTCCGAGCAGTACTTC. This translates into CAISGSGSSEQYF.

Remarks on this clone: Other DNA sequences in the same sample also yield this CDR3. The chain is built from TRBV7-9 and TRBJ1-2; the match to TRBD1 covers 10 bases. CDR3 length: 13 amino acids. The ends lost 3 bases at V and 6 bases at J; junction bases unmatched: 1. CDR1 and CDR2 from the germline V gene are SEHNR and FQNEAQ (reference sequence). The DNA of the CDR3 is TGTGCCAGCAGCTTTGGGACAGGGGATGGCTACACCTTC. This sequence encodes CASSFGTGDGYTF.

A few counts support this clone. The chain has TRBV7-2 and TRBJ1-2; TRBD1 agrees at 9 bases. The CDR3 is made up of 14 amino acids. V lost 6 bases to trimming and J lost 7 bases; unmatched junction nucleotides: 9. CDR1 and CDR2 from the germline V gene are SGHTA and FQGNSA. The chain's CDR3 is CASSPPGQGFGYTF. DNA of the CDR3: TGTGCCAGCAGTCCCCCGGGACAGGGATTTGGCTACACCTTC.

The chain links TRBV27 to TRBJ2-1, with TRBD2 matching over 9 bases. The trim removed 6 bases at V and 5 bases at J, leaving 5 bases unmatched. The CDR3 extends over 14 amino acids. Germline-derived CDR1 and CDR2 are MNHEY and SMNVEV (reference sequence). CDR3 sequence (DNA): TGTGCCAGCAGAAGCGGGGGGCATAACAATGAGCAGTTCTTC. Protein: CASRSGGHNNEQFF.

This clone appeared once. Other DNA sequences in the same sample also yield this CDR3. The genes are TRBV27 and TRBJ2-7; D is unresolved. V was shortened by 2 bases and J by 7 bases, with 12 bases between the two germline ends. Germline CDR1 is MNHEY and CDR2 is SMNVEV (reference sequence). The CDR3 totals 13 residues. CDR3 sequence reads: CASSLRERREQYF. CDR3 DNA: TGTGCCAGCAGTTTACGCGAACGGAGAGAGCAGTACTTC.

This clone was observed a handful of times. The chain links TRBV18 to TRBJ2-1; 7 positions agree with TRBD2. The CDR3 extends over 16 amino acids. Germline CDR1 reads KGHSH; CDR2 reads LQKENI. The junction had 3 bases not matched to a gene; V was cut back by 1 base and J by 0 bases. Here the CDR3 reads CASSPRASGSYNEQFF. The DNA of the CDR3 is TGTGCCAGCTCACCACGGGCTAGCGGCTCCTACAATGAGCAGTTCTTC.

This chain connects TRBV9 to TRBJ1-5, with D unclear. Germline assignment: CDR1 SGDLS and CDR2 YYNGEE. The CDR3 is 17 residues long. V was shortened by 4 bases and J by 3 bases, with 20 bases between the two germline ends. The CDR3 sequence is CASSKGGVVGNNQPQHF. The DNA for the CDR3 is TGTGCCAGCAGCAAAGGAGGTGTGGTCGGTAACAATCAGCCCCAGCATTTT.

This sequence joins TRBV11-2 and TRBJ1-3, with D possibly TRBD1 on 6 matching bases. CDR1 and CDR2 from the germline V gene are SGHAT and FQNNGV. This CDR3 is 15 amino acids long. Trimming took off 0 bases at V and 2 bases at J, with 8 bases between the two ends. The CDR3 region is CASSLDWGPGNTIYF. In DNA, the CDR3 is TGTGCCAGCAGCTTAGATTGGGGGCCTGGAAACACCATATATTTT. Full variable domain (remainder filled in from reference TRBV11-2 and TRBJ1-3): EAGVAQSPRYKIIEKRQSVAFWCNPISGHATLYWYQQILGQGPKLLIQFQNNGVVDDSQLPKDRFSAERLKGVDSTLKIQPAKLEDSAVYLCASSLDWGPGNTIYFGEGSWLTVV.

As regards this clone: The sample carries other DNA sequences with the same CDR3. This chain uses TRBV4-2 with TRBJ2-3; possible D gene TRBD2, 6 bases. The V end lost 1 base, the J end lost 2 bases, and 10 bases lay between the germline ends. The germline V gene has CDR1 LGHNA and CDR2 YNFKEQ. The CDR3 is 15 amino acids. The CDR3 loop is CASSQAADYTDTQYF. Written as DNA, the CDR3 is TGTGCCAGCAGCCAAGCGGCGGACTACACAGATACGCAGTATTTT.

This clone showed up just once. This rearrangement joins TRBV5-1 to TRBJ2-3; maybe TRBD2 (6 bases). Trimming shortened V by 4 bases and J by 0 bases, and 15 bases separated the two germline ends. CDR3 length equals 16 residues. In germline, CDR1 is SGHRS, CDR2 YFSETQ. The CDR3 bases are TGCGCCAGCAGCCGCGGCGGGACCAGTAGCACAGATACGCAGTATTTT. This gives the protein CASSRGGTSSTDTQYF. Using reference TRBV5-1 and TRBJ2-3 for the parts outside the CDR3, the full variable domain is KAGVTQTPRYLIKTRGQQVTLSCSPISGHRSVSWYQQTPGQGLQFLFEYFSETQRNKGNFPGRFSGRQFSNSRSEMNVSTLELGDSALYLCASSRGGTSSTDTQYFGPGTRLTVL.

The V gene is TRBV11-3, the J gene TRBJ2-3; D remains unclear. From germline, CDR1 is SGHNT and CDR2 YENEEA. CDR3 length: 13 amino acids. V lost 5 bases and J lost 4, with 10 bases in between. DNA for the CDR3: TGTGCCAGCAGCCCCCGACGGGCAGATACGCAGTATTTT. Translated, it gives CASSPRRADTQYF.

The chain links TRBV9 to TRBJ1-4; the D is unclear. The V end was cut by 0 bases, the J end by 4 bases, with 4 bases between. CDR1 is SGDLS, CDR2 YYNGEE, per germline. The CDR3 is made up of 13 amino acids. CDR3 in DNA: TGTGCCAGCAGCGTAGCAATTAATGAAAAACTGTTTTTT. Protein: CASSVAINEKLFF.

The chain uses TRBV30 and TRBJ1-5, with a tentative D call TRBD1 (5 bases). Trimming left V 1 base short and J 5 bases short, with 12 bases between. The germline gives CDR1 GTSNPN, CDR2 SVGIG (reference sequence). The CDR3 is made up of 14 amino acids. The CDR3 DNA reads as TGTGCCTGGAGTGGGGGGAGCTACTATCAGCCCCAGCATTTT. It specifies CAWSGGSYYQPQHF.

J is TRBJ1-2 and V is TRBV7-2; no firm D call. The CDR3 is made up of 14 amino acids. CDR1 is SGHTA, CDR2 FQGNSA, per germline. V was clipped by 5 bases and J by 7 bases, with 17 bases between them. CDR3 residues: CASSVTIQRVGYTF. DNA for the CDR3: TGTGCCAGCAGCGTGACGATTCAAAGGGTTGGCTACACCTTC.

The chain joins TRBV19 to TRBJ2-7, with D possibly called TRBD1 or TRBD2 (5 bases each). V was trimmed by 6 bases and J by 0 bases, leaving 12 bases between them. In germline, CDR1 is LNHDA, CDR2 SQIVND (reference sequence). The CDR3 consists of 14 residues. This chain's CDR3 is CASSRDPSSYEQYF. CDR3 coding DNA: TGTGCCAGTAGCCGGGACCCAAGCTCCTACGAGCAGTACTTC.

The chain is built from TRBV5-4 and TRBJ2-5; TRBD2 agrees at 8 bases. Per the germline V gene, CDR1 is SGHNT and CDR2 is YYREEE (reference sequence). The CDR3 loop spans 13 amino acids. V trimming: 0 bases; J trimming: 13 bases; junction bases outside the gene matches: 8. DNA of the CDR3: TGTGCCAGCAGCTTGGCCGGGAGGGACTACCTGTACTTC. Amino acid sequence: CASSLAGRDYLYF.

J is TRBJ2-5 and V is TRBV6-5; possibly TRBD2 for D (6 bases). This CDR3 spans 13 amino acids. Looked up from germline, CDR1 is MNHEY and CDR2 is SVGAGI. Trimming took 7 bases from V and 12 from J, leaving 21 bases between them. CDR3 in amino acids: CASNRREDTPKYF. Written as DNA, the CDR3 is TGTGCCAGCAATCGAAGGGAGGATACCCCTAAGTACTTC.

The chain recombines TRBV4-3 with TRBJ2-6; tentatively, D is TRBD1 (6 bases). V dropped 0 bases and J dropped 0 bases, with 18 bases sitting between them. The CDR3 is made up of 20 amino acids. Germline CDR1 LGHNA, CDR2 YSLEER. CDR3 in DNA: TGCGCCAGCAGCCAAGATCTTGTGGGGGCTGGCGGCTCTGGGGCCAACGTCCTGACTTTC. This sequence encodes CASSQDLVGAGGSGANVLTF.

V is TRBV5-1 and J is TRBJ2-7; D is possibly TRBD1 (6 bases). Trimming cost V 4 bases and J 0 bases, with 11 bases left between them. The V gene's germline CDR1 is SGHRS and CDR2 YFSETQ. The CDR3 consists of 14 residues. This CDR3 is CASSPDRISYEQYF. For the CDR3, the DNA is TGCGCCAGCAGCCCGGACAGAATCTCCTACGAGCAGTACTTC.

V is TRBV5-6 and J is TRBJ2-7; 9 nucleotides agree with TRBD1. Looked up from germline, CDR1 is SGHDT and CDR2 is YYEEEE. The CDR3 sequence is 14 residues long. Losses at the gene ends were 3 bases for V and 7 bases for J; bases not matched to a gene: 8. The CDR3 sequence: CASSWIQGALEQYF. CDR3 sequence (DNA): TGTGCCAGCAGCTGGATACAGGGGGCGCTTGAGCAGTACTTC.

The V and J genes are TRBV5-6 and TRBJ1-5; possibly TRBD1 for D (6 bases). V lost 4 bases and J 4 bases, leaving 9 bases between the germline ends. Germline loops: CDR1 SGHDT, CDR2 YYEEEE. CDR3 size: 13 residues. As DNA, the CDR3 is TGTGCCAGCAGCACCACAGGGAATCAGCCCCAGCATTTT. This encodes CASSTTGNQPQHF.

This clone was found a few times. The chain combines TRBV6-1 with TRBJ1-2; maybe TRBD1 (5 bases). Trimming stripped 7 bases from V and 2 bases from J, with 14 bases between. The CDR3 totals 14 residues. Germline V gene data show CDR1 as MNHNS and CDR2 as SASEGT. The CDR3 loop reads CASTPGGGNYGYTF. CDR3 sequence (DNA): TGTGCCAGCACTCCCGGGGGGGGGAACTATGGCTACACCTTC.

The chain employs TRBV2 and TRBJ2-1, with 8 bases fitting TRBD2. Trimming took 8 bases from V and 6 from J; bases not matched to a gene: 6. The CDR3 contains 13 residues. Germline V gene sequence: CDR1 SNHLY, CDR2 FYNNEI. The CDR3 region is CASAWLAGNEQFF. DNA for the CDR3: TGTGCCAGCGCTTGGCTAGCGGGCAATGAGCAGTTCTTC.

The chain couples TRBV4-1 to TRBJ1-2; D gene unclear. This CDR3 spans 16 amino acids. V was pared by 4 bases and J by 0 bases, with 15 bases between. CDR1 is MGHRA, CDR2 YSYEKL, per germline. The CDR3 coding sequence is TGCGCCAGCAGCCCGGTCCCCCGGCAAACTAACTATGGCTACACCTTC. This encodes CASSPVPRQTNYGYTF.

The chain is built from TRBV6-1 and TRBJ1-5; D may be TRBD1 (6 bases). Germline assignment: CDR1 MNHNS and CDR2 SASEGT. Trimming pared 4 bases from V and 7 bases from J, leaving 17 bases between. The CDR3 runs to 15 residues. The CDR3 reads CASSVSWDKHQPQHF. The DNA for the CDR3 is TGTGCCAGCAGTGTATCTTGGGACAAACACCAGCCCCAGCATTTT.

CDR3 sequence: CASSYRGSLSTEAFF. In DNA form, the CDR3 reads TGTGCCAGCAGCTACAGGGGGTCTCTGTCCACTGAAGCTTTCTTT. The chain is built from TRBV5-4 and TRBJ1-1; 8 bases map to TRBD1. CDR1 is SGHNT, CDR2 YYREEE, per germline (reference sequence). V dropped 3 bases and J dropped 4; count of bases not matched to a gene: 8. The CDR3 extends over 15 amino acids.